The clone carrying this T cell receptor beta chain was detected only once. The CDR3 covers 13 residues. Trimming took off 9 bases at V and 1 base at J, with 8 bases between the two ends. From germline, CDR1 is KGHDR and CDR2 SFDVKD. This entry belongs to a study of blood T cell repertoires in COVID-19. Sequencing used immunoSEQ multiplex PCR; TCRdb keeps in-frame clones, though not all of them. This sample has just under 150,000 clones, with 87% found just once. The receptor was isolated from a woman aged 45-65 years with acute or convalescent COVID-19. The chain recombines TRBV24-1 with TRBJ2-2; D gene uncertain. The sample consisted of peripheral blood. CDR3 protein: CATFDWNTGELFF. CDR3 sequence (DNA): TGTGCCACCTTCGACTGGAACACCGGGGAGCTGTTTTTT.